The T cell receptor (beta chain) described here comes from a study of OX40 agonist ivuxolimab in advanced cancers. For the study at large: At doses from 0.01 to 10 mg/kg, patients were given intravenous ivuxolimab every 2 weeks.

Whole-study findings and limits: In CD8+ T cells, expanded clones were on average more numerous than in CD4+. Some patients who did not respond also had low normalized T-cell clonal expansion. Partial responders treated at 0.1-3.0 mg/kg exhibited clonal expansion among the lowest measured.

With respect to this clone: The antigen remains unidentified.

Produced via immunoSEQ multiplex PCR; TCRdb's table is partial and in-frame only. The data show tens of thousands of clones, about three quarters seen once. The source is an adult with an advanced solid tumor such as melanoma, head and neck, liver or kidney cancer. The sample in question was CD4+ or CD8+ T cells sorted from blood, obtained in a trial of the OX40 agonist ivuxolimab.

CDR3 coding DNA: TGTGCCAGCAGTTTCGGGGACACTGAAGCTTTCTTT. It yields the protein CASSFGDTEAFF. V is TRBV6-5 and J is TRBJ1-1; the D is unclear. The CDR3 sequence is 12 residues long. Germline loops: CDR1 MNHEY, CDR2 SVGAGI. Trimming cost V 4 bases and J 3 bases, with 6 bases left between them.